Listed below are T cell receptor beta chains from one sample, sequenced in a study of blood T cell repertoires in COVID-19. TCRdb's copy holds only in-frame clones and misses some; the assay was immunoSEQ multiplex PCR. The sample gives some 100,000 clones, 86% of which show up once; 10% to 13% is in the top ten. Sequencing was performed on peripheral blood. The receptor source for this set is a man aged 45 to 65 with acute or convalescent COVID-19. Each CDR3 is given with its conserved first and last residue. A D gene is named only where the DNA matches it firmly. Size is stated for part of the rows, as once, few or many counts, or as a class when the clone is expanded.

CDR3 protein,CDR3 DNA,clone size,J gene,CDR3 length,V gene,D gene
CASSQDTQYF,TGTGCCAGCTCTCAGGATACGCAGTATTTT,few,TRBJ2-3,10,TRBV2,-
CASSLEASGGTGELFF,TGTGCCAGCAGCTTAGAGGCTAGCGGAGGCACCGGGGAGCTGTTTTTT,-,TRBJ2-2,16,TRBV11-2,TRBD2
CATSDPGDNEQFF,TGTGCCACCAGTGACCCCGGAGACAATGAGCAGTTCTTC,-,TRBJ2-1,13,TRBV24-1,-
CASTFIGRDYGYTF,TGTGCCAGCACCTTCATAGGCAGGGATTATGGCTACACCTTC,-,TRBJ1-2,14,TRBV5-6,-
CAWSRSGSYNEQFF,TGTGCCTGGAGTAGAAGCGGCTCCTACAATGAGCAGTTCTTC,-,TRBJ2-1,14,TRBV30,-
CASRRQNTEAFF,TGCGCCAGCAGGAGACAGAACACTGAAGCTTTCTTT,-,TRBJ1-1,12,TRBV5-1,-
CASTLTTADTQYF,TGTGCCAGCACTCTGACAACAGCAGATACGCAGTATTTT,-,TRBJ2-3,13,TRBV6-5,-
CASRLLAGAVETQYF,TGTGCCAGCAGGCTACTAGCGGGAGCGGTCGAGACCCAGTACTTC,-,TRBJ2-5,15,TRBV27,TRBD2
CASRRWTGGAYEQYF,TGTGCCAGCCGAAGATGGACAGGGGGGGCGTACGAGCAGTACTTC,-,TRBJ2-7,15,TRBV2,TRBD1
CASSPGTVYNQPQHF,TGCGCCAGCAGCCCGGGGACTGTCTACAATCAGCCCCAGCATTTT,once,TRBJ1-5,15,TRBV5-1,-
CASSLGLYGYTF,TGCGCCAGCAGCTTGGGACTCTATGGCTACACCTTC,-,TRBJ1-2,12,TRBV5-1,-
CASSRGTGDPFGYTF,TGTGCCAGCAGCCGAGGAACGGGGGACCCCTTCGGCTACACCTTC,once,TRBJ1-2,15,TRBV5-4,-
CASSFRSSTDTQYF,TGTGCCAGCAGCTTTAGGTCTAGTACAGATACGCAGTATTTT,-,TRBJ2-3,14,TRBV11-3,-
CASSLRTSATSTDTQYF,TGTGCCAGCAGCCTCCGGACTAGCGCCACTAGCACAGATACGCAGTATTTT,-,TRBJ2-3,17,TRBV4-2,TRBD2
CASSSTGLKDEKLFF,TGTGCCAGCAGCTCGACAGGCCTCAAGGATGAAAAACTGTTTTTT,-,TRBJ1-4,15,TRBV5-6,-
CASSIIPGDTQYF,TGTGCCAGTAGTATAATTCCGGGGGATACGCAGTATTTT,-,TRBJ2-3,13,TRBV19,-
CATSDLGQKNTEAFF,TGTGCCACCAGTGATTTGGGACAGAAGAACACTGAAGCTTTCTTT,-,TRBJ1-1,15,TRBV24-1,-
CASSQGLGGLTDTQYF,TGTGCCAGCAGCCAAGGACTAGGCGGACTCACAGATACGCAGTATTTT,once,TRBJ2-3,16,TRBV3-1/TRBV3-2,-
CASRLRLWVTEAFF,TGTGCAAGTCGCTTACGACTTTGGGTGACTGAAGCTTTCTTT,-,TRBJ1-1,14,TRBV12-2,-
CASSSNPTDSGANVLTF,TGTGCCAGCAGCTCGAACCCGACAGACTCTGGGGCCAACGTCCTGACTTTC,-,TRBJ2-6,17,TRBV5-5,-
CASSSIGPRGREQYF,TGTGCCAGCAGTTCCATAGGACCCAGGGGCCGCGAGCAGTACTTC,-,TRBJ2-7,15,TRBV6-6,-
CASSFFGVMSGNTIYF,TGTGCCAGCAGCTTCTTCGGGGTAATGTCTGGAAACACCATATATTTT,-,TRBJ1-3,16,TRBV5-6,-
CASSFGTSGETQYF,TGTGCCAGCAGTTTTGGGACTAGCGGGGAGACCCAGTACTTC,-,TRBJ2-5,14,TRBV27,TRBD2
CASSFTGGGTEAFF,TGTGCCAGCAGCTTTACAGGGGGCGGAACTGAAGCTTTCTTT,-,TRBJ1-1,14,TRBV5-4,TRBD1
CASSLVAASGNTIYF,TGTGCCAGCAGCTTGGTGGCGGCCTCTGGAAACACCATATATTTT,-,TRBJ1-3,15,TRBV5-6,-
CASRPAAGLGGYTF,TGTGCCAGCAGACCCGCCGCGGGGCTCGGGGGCTACACCTTC,-,TRBJ1-2,14,TRBV6-5,-
CASSLNRDNSPLHF,TGTGCCAGCTCACTAAACCGGGATAATTCACCCCTCCACTTT,-,TRBJ1-6,14,TRBV18,-
CASSYPRLAGGYTGELFF,TGTGCCAGCAGTTACCCGCGGCTAGCGGGAGGTTACACCGGGGAGCTGTTTTTT,-,TRBJ2-2,18,TRBV6-2/TRBV6-3,TRBD2
CASSEMRVVGTGINGYTF,TGTGCCAGCAGTGAAATGCGGGTTGTAGGGACAGGAATAAATGGCTACACCTTC,once,TRBJ1-2,18,TRBV25-1,TRBD1
CASSYAGGIDEQYF,TGTGCCAGCAGTTACGCAGGGGGCATCGACGAGCAGTACTTC,-,TRBJ2-7,14,TRBV6-6,TRBD1
CAWTTWDSISYEQYF,TGTGCCTGGACGACTTGGGACAGCATCTCCTACGAGCAGTACTTC,-,TRBJ2-7,15,TRBV30,TRBD1
CASRPGQAGNTIYF,TGTGCCAGCAGACCAGGACAGGCTGGAAACACCATATATTTT,-,TRBJ1-3,14,TRBV7-9,TRBD1
CSVKKVAGGYNTGELFF,TGCAGCGTTAAGAAGGTAGCGGGAGGCTACAACACCGGGGAGCTGTTTTTT,-,TRBJ2-2,17,TRBV29-1,TRBD2
CASSRKGQGGYGYTF,TGTGCCAGCAGCCGCAAGGGACAGGGCGGATATGGCTACACCTTC,-,TRBJ1-2,15,TRBV3-1/TRBV3-2,TRBD1
CASSMALRGQPQHF,TGTGCCAGTAGTATGGCCTTACGGGGTCAGCCCCAGCATTTT,once,TRBJ1-5,14,TRBV19,-
CASSQGASGANVLTF,TGTGCCAGCTCCCAGGGTGCCTCTGGGGCCAACGTCCTGACTTTC,-,TRBJ2-6,15,TRBV18,-
CASSTGGETQYF,TGTGCCAGTAGTACAGGTGGAGAGACCCAGTACTTC,-,TRBJ2-5,12,TRBV19,-
CASRTTGLGNTIYF,TGCGCCAGCAGGACGACAGGGCTCGGAAACACCATATATTTT,-,TRBJ1-3,14,TRBV4-1,TRBD1
CASSLGGNSGNTIYF,TGCGCCAGCAGCCTAGGGGGCAACTCTGGAAACACCATATATTTT,-,TRBJ1-3,15,TRBV4-1,TRBD1
CSVEDPSKQGNIQYF,TGCAGCGTTGAAGATCCGAGCAAGCAGGGCAACATTCAGTACTTC,-,TRBJ2-4,15,TRBV29-1,-
CASRRQGNYGYTF,TGTGCCAGCAGGAGACAGGGTAACTATGGCTACACCTTC,-,TRBJ1-2,13,TRBV3-1/TRBV3-2,TRBD1
CASRGQGWVTEAFF,TGTGCCAGTAGAGGACAGGGGTGGGTCACTGAAGCTTTCTTT,-,TRBJ1-1,14,TRBV19,TRBD1
CASSQEGTSSYEQYF,TGTGCCAGCAGCCAAGAAGGGACTAGCTCCTACGAGCAGTACTTC,-,TRBJ2-7,15,TRBV3-1/TRBV3-2,TRBD2
CASSPGQGSAGELFF,TGTGCCAGCAGTCCGGGACAGGGGAGCGCCGGGGAGCTGTTTTTT,once,TRBJ2-2,15,TRBV6-4,TRBD1
CASSEGRASPNQPQHF,TGTGCCAGCAGTGAAGGGAGGGCGAGCCCCAATCAGCCCCAGCATTTT,-,TRBJ1-5,16,TRBV6-1,-
CAWSVGVGETQYF,TGTGCCTGGAGTGTAGGGGTCGGGGAGACCCAGTACTTC,-,TRBJ2-5,13,TRBV30,-